These T cell receptor beta chains were read from a single sample in a study of shared clonotypes between healthy human individuals. TCRdb keeps only in-frame clones here, not all; method: immunoSEQ multiplex PCR. The sample contains about 1 million clones, about 76% of which appear only once. Material for sequencing was memory CD4+ T cells sorted from blood. The receptors were sampled from a man aged 18 to 29 in good health. Each CDR3 is given with its conserved first and last residue. The D gene is left open where the match is weak. Not all rows give a size; the values are once, few, many and, for expanded clones, a class.

D: NA
J: TRBJ2-7
V: TRBV11-2
size: NA
CDR3: CASSLGYDSAVYEQYF
DNA: TGTGCCAGCAGCTTAGGGTACGACAGCGCCGTCTACGAGCAGTACTTC

D: TRBD1
J: TRBJ1-5
V: TRBV7-2
size: NA
CDR3: CASSSQGADQPQHF
DNA: TGTGCCAGCAGCTCACAGGGGGCGGATCAGCCCCAGCATTTT

D: NA
J: TRBJ2-1
V: TRBV5-1
size: NA
CDR3: CASSSGGPYNEQFF
DNA: TGCGCCAGCAGCTCAGGAGGACCCTACAATGAGCAGTTCTTC

D: TRBD2
J: TRBJ2-3
V: TRBV28
size: NA
CDR3: CASSPSGSGGVTDTQYF
DNA: TGTGCCAGCAGTCCAAGCGGAAGCGGGGGCGTCACAGATACGCAGTATTTT

D: NA
J: TRBJ2-2
V: TRBV18
size: NA
CDR3: CASSLGASRVGELFF
DNA: TGTGCCAGCTCACTGGGTGCTAGCCGAGTCGGGGAGCTGTTTTTT

D: TRBD1
J: TRBJ1-4
V: TRBV5-5
size: NA
CDR3: CASSVTGATNEKLFF
DNA: TGTGCCAGCAGCGTTACAGGGGCAACTAATGAAAAACTGTTTTTT

D: NA
J: TRBJ1-1
V: TRBV30
size: NA
CDR3: CAWSGRTANTEAFF
DNA: TGTGCCTGGAGTGGACGGACAGCAAACACTGAAGCTTTCTTT

D: NA
J: TRBJ1-1
V: TRBV30
size: few
CDR3: CAWSARNTEAFF
DNA: TGTGCCTGGAGTGCACGCAACACTGAAGCTTTCTTT

D: NA
J: TRBJ2-3
V: TRBV5-4
size: NA
CDR3: CASSFPGGADTQYF
DNA: TGTGCCAGCAGCTTCCCCGGGGGAGCAGATACGCAGTATTTT

D: NA
J: TRBJ2-5
V: TRBV12-2
size: NA
CDR3: CASRPPPGLAGETQYF
DNA: TGTGCAAGTCGCCCCCCCCCGGGACTAGCGGGAGAGACCCAGTACTTC

D: NA
J: TRBJ2-7
V: TRBV28
size: once
CDR3: CASESRTYEQYF
DNA: TGTGCCAGCGAAAGTAGAACCTACGAGCAGTACTTC

D: TRBD1
J: TRBJ1-1
V: TRBV2
size: few
CDR3: CASIQGGKTEAFF
DNA: TGTGCCAGCATTCAGGGGGGCAAAACTGAAGCTTTCTTT

D: NA
J: TRBJ1-5
V: TRBV6-1
size: once
CDR3: CASSEPLVGRYSNQPQHF
DNA: TGTGCCAGCAGTGAACCCCTGGTGGGGCGGTATAGCAATCAGCCCCAGCATTTT

D: NA
J: TRBJ1-6
V: TRBV7-2
size: NA
CDR3: CASSLGSFYNSPLHF
DNA: TGTGCCAGCAGCTTAGGCAGCTTCTATAATTCACCCCTCCACTTT

D: NA
J: TRBJ2-5
V: TRBV5-6
size: NA
CDR3: CASSMVGRQETQYF
DNA: TGTGCCAGCAGCATGGTGGGACGCCAAGAGACCCAGTACTTC

D: NA
J: TRBJ1-1
V: TRBV30
size: NA
CDR3: CAWSVQGPTEAFF
DNA: TGTGCCTGGAGTGTCCAGGGGCCCACTGAAGCTTTCTTT

D: NA
J: TRBJ1-2
V: TRBV7-9
size: NA
CDR3: CASSTGTGPVGGYTF
DNA: TGTGCCAGCAGTACCGGGACGGGACCCGTTGGTGGCTACACCTTC

D: TRBD1
J: TRBJ1-2
V: TRBV6-5
size: NA
CDR3: CASNPGQGSLYGYTF
DNA: TGTGCCAGCAATCCGGGACAGGGGAGTCTCTATGGCTACACCTTC

D: TRBD1
J: TRBJ1-2
V: TRBV28
size: NA
CDR3: CASRDTGTGSAYGYTF
DNA: TGTGCCAGCAGGGATACCGGGACAGGATCGGCCTATGGCTACACCTTC

D: NA
J: TRBJ1-5
V: TRBV7-2
size: few
CDR3: CASSPIPDQPQHF
DNA: TGTGCCAGCAGCCCTATCCCAGATCAGCCCCAGCATTTT

D: TRBD1
J: TRBJ1-4
V: TRBV30
size: NA
CDR3: CAQADWTGREKLFF
DNA: TGTGCCCAGGCGGATTGGACAGGGCGGGAAAAACTGTTTTTT

D: TRBD1
J: TRBJ1-1
V: TRBV5-4
size: NA
CDR3: CASSLVGGQPAAFF
DNA: TGTGCCAGCAGCTTGGTGGGGGGACAGCCTGCAGCTTTCTTT

D: TRBD2
J: TRBJ2-7
V: TRBV19
size: NA
CDR3: CASSPLPGLAGGEQYF
DNA: TGTGCCAGTAGTCCACTCCCGGGACTAGCGGGAGGCGAGCAGTACTTC

D: NA
J: TRBJ1-1
V: TRBV28
size: NA
CDR3: CASSWVASRLNEAFF
DNA: TGTGCCAGCAGCTGGGTGGCCAGCCGACTGAATGAAGCTTTCTTT

D: TRBD1
J: TRBJ1-2
V: TRBV25-1
size: NA
CDR3: CASSEGQGRGYTF
DNA: TGTGCCAGCAGTGAGGGACAGGGTCGGGGCTACACCTTC

D: TRBD1
J: TRBJ2-7
V: TRBV7-8
size: NA
CDR3: CASSPGQVYEQYF
DNA: TGTGCCAGCAGCCCGGGACAGGTCTACGAGCAGTACTTC

D: NA
J: TRBJ2-1
V: TRBV7-3
size: NA
CDR3: CASSFQGGVRNEQFF
DNA: TGTGCCAGCAGCTTTCAGGGGGGCGTCCGGAATGAGCAGTTCTTC

D: NA
J: TRBJ1-2
V: TRBV7-9
size: NA
CDR3: CASSLTGGQANGYTF
DNA: TGTGCCAGCAGCTTAACTGGGGGGCAGGCTAATGGCTACACCTTC

D: NA
J: TRBJ2-1
V: TRBV18
size: NA
CDR3: CASSPLGEQFF
DNA: TGTGCCAGCTCCCCCTTGGGTGAGCAGTTCTTC

D: NA
J: TRBJ1-3
V: TRBV6-1
size: NA
CDR3: CASSERGGNTIYF
DNA: TGTGCCAGCAGTGAACGGGGGGGAAACACCATATATTTT

D: TRBD1
J: TRBJ2-7
V: TRBV5-1
size: few
CDR3: CASRATGGYEQYF
DNA: TGCGCCAGCAGGGCGACAGGGGGATACGAGCAGTACTTC

D: NA
J: TRBJ2-3
V: TRBV25-1
size: NA
CDR3: CASSRDTQYF
DNA: TGTGCCAGCAGTCGAGATACGCAGTATTTT

D: NA
J: TRBJ1-2
V: TRBV23-1
size: NA
CDR3: CASSQAATYGYTF
DNA: TGCGCCAGCAGTCAAGCTGCAACCTATGGCTACACCTTC

D: TRBD2
J: TRBJ2-1
V: TRBV10-3
size: few
CDR3: CAIRETSGEQFF
DNA: TGTGCCATCAGGGAGACTAGCGGGGAGCAGTTCTTC

D: TRBD1
J: TRBJ1-5
V: TRBV10-3
size: few
CDR3: CAISGDRAGQPQHF
DNA: TGTGCCATCAGTGGGGACAGGGCAGGTCAGCCCCAGCATTTT